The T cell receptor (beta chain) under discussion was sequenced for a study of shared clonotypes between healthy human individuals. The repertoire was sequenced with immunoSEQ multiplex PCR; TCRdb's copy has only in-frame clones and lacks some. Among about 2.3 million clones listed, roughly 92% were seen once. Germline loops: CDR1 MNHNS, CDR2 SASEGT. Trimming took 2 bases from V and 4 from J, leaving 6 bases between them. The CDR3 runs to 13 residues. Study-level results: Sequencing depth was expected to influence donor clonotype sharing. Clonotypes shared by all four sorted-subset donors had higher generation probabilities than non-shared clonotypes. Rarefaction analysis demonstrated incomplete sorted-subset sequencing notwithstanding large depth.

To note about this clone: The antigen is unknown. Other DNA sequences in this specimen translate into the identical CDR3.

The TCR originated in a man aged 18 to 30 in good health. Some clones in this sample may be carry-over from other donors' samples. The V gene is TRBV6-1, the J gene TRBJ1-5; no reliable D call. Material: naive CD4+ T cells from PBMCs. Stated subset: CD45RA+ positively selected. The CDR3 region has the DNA TGTGCCAGCAGTGAATTTGGGAATCAGCCCCAGCATTTT. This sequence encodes CASSEFGNQPQHF.